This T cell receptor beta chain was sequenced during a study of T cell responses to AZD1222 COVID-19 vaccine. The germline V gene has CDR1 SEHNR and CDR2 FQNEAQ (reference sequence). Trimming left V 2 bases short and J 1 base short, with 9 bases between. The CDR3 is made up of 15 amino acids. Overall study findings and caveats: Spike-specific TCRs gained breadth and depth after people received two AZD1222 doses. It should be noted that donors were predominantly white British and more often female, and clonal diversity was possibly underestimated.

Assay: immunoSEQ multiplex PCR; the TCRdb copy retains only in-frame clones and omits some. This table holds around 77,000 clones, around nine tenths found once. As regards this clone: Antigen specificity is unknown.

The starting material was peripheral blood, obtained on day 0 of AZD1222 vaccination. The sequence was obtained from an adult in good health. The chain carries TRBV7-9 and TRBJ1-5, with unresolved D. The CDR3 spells CASSLYPGSNQPQHF. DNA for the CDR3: TGTGCCAGCAGCTTATACCCTGGAAGCAATCAGCCCCAGCATTTT.